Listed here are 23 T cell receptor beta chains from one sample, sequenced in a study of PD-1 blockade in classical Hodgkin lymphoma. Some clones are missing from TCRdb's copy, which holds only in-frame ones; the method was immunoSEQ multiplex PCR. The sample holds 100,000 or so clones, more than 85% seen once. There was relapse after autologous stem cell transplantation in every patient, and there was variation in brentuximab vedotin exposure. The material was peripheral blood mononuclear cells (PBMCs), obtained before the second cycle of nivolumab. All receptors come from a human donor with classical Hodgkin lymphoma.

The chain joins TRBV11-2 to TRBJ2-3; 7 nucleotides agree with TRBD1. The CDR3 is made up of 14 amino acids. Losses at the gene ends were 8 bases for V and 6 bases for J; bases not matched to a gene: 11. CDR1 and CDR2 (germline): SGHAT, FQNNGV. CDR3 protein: CASYWTGTGDTQYF. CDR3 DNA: TGTGCCAGCTACTGGACAGGCACAGGGGATACGCAGTATTTT.

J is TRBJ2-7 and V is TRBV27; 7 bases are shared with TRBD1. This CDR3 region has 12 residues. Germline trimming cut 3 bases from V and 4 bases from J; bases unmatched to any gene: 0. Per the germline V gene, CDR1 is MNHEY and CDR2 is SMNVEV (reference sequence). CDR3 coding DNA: TGTGCCAGCAGTTTGGGACAGTACGAGCAGTACTTC. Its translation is CASSLGQYEQYF.

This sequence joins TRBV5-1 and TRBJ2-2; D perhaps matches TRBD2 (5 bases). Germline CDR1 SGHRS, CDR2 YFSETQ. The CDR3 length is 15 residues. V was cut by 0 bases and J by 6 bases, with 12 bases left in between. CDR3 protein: CASSLGNLDSGELFF. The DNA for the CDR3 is TGCGCCAGCAGCTTGGGGAATTTGGACTCCGGGGAGCTGTTTTTT.

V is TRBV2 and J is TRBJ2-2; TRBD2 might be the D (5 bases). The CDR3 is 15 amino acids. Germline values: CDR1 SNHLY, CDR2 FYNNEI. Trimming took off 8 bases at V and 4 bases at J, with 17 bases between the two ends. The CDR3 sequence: CASRYSGGATGELFF. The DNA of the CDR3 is TGTGCCAGCCGTTACAGCGGCGGCGCCACCGGGGAGCTGTTTTTT. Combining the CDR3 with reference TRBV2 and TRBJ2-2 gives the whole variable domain EPEVTQTPSHQVTQMGQEVILRCVPISNHLYFYWYRQILGQKVEFLVSFYNNEISEKSEIFDDQFSVERPDGSNFTLKIRSTKLEDSAMYFCASRYSGGATGELFFGEGSRLTVL.

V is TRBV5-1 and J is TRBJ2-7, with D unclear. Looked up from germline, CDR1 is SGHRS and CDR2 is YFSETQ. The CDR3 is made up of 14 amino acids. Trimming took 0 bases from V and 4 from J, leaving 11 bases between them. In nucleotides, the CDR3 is TGCGCCAGCAGCTTGGAAGCACTTGCATACGAGCAGTACTTC. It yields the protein CASSLEALAYEQYF.

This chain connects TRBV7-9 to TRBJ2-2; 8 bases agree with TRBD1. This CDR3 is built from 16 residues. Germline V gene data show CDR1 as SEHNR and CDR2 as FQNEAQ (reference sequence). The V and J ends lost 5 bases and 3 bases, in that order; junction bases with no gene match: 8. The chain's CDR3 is CASSQDRVGDTGELFF. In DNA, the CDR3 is TGTGCCAGCAGCCAGGACAGGGTCGGGGACACCGGGGAGCTGTTTTTT.

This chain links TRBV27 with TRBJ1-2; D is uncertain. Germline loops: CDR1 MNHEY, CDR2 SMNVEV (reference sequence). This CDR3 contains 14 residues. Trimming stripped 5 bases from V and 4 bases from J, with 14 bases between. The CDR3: CASSPASGFYGYTF. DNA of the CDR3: TGTGCCAGCAGTCCGGCAAGTGGGTTCTATGGCTACACCTTC.

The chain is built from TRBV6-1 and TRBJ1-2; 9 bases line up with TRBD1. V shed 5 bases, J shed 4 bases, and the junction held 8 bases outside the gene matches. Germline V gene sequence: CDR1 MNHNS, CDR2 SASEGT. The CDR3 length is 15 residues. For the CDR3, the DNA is TGTGCCAGCAGTAAACCGGGACAGGGAGGCTATGGCTACACCTTC. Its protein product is CASSKPGQGGYGYTF.

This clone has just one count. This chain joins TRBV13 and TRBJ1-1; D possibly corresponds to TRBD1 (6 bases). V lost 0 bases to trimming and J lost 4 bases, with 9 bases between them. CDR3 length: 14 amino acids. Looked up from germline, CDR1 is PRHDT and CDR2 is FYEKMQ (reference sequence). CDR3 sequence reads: CASSLGGGFTEAFF. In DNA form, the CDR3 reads TGTGCCAGCAGCTTAGGAGGGGGTTTCACTGAAGCTTTCTTT.

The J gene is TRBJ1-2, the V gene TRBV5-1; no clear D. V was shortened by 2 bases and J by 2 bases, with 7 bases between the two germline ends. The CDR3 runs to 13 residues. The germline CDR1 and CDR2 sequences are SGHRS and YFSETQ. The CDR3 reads CASSFRANYGYTF. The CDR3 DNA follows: TGCGCCAGCAGCTTTCGGGCAAACTATGGCTACACCTTC.

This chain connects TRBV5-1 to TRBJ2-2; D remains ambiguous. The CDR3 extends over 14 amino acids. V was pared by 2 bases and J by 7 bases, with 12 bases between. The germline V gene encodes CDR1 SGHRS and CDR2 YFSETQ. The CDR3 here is CASSFPVDHGELFF. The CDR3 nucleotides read TGCGCCAGCAGCTTCCCGGTGGATCACGGGGAGCTGTTTTTT.

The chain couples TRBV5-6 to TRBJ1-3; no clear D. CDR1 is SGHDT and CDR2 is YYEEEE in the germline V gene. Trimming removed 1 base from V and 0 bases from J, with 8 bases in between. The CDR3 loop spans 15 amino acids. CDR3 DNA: TGTGCCAGCAGCTTGTTCCAGTACTCTGGAAACACCATATATTTT. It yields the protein CASSLFQYSGNTIYF. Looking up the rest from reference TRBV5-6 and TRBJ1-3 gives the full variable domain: DAGVTQSPTHLIKTRGQQVTLRCSPKSGHDTVSWYQQALGQGPQFIFQYYEEEERQRGNFPDRFSGHQFPNYSSELNVNALLLGDSALYLCASSLFQYSGNTIYFGEGSWLTVV.

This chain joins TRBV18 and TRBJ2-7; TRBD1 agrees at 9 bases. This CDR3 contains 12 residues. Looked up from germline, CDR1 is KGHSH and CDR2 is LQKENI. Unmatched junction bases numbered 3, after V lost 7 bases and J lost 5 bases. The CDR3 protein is CASLGQGNEQYF. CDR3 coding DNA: TGTGCCAGCTTGGGACAGGGTAACGAGCAGTACTTC.

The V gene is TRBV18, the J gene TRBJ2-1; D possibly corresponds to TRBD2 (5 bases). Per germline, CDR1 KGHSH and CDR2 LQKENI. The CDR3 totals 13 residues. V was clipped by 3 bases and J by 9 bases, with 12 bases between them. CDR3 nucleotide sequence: TGTGCCAGCTCACCTTCAACCGGGATTGAGCAGTTCTTC. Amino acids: CASSPSTGIEQFF.

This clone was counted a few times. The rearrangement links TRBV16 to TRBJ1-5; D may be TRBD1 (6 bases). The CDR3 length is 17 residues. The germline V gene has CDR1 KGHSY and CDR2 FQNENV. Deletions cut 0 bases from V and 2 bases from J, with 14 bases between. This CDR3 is CASSQSSRGLGNQPQHF. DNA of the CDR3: TGTGCCAGCAGCCAATCTTCCAGGGGTCTGGGCAATCAGCCCCAGCATTTT. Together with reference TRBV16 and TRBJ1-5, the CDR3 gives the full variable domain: GEEVAQTPKHLVRGEGQKAKLYCAPIKGHSYVFWYQQVLKNEFKFLISFQNENVFDETGMPKERFSAKCLPNSPCSLEIQATKLEDSAVYFCASSQSSRGLGNQPQHFGDGTRLSIL.

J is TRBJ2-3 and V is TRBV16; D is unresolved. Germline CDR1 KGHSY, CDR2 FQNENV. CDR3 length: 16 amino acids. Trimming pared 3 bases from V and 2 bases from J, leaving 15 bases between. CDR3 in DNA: TGTGCCAGCAGCCACGCTAATGACGGCTTCACAGATACGCAGTATTTT. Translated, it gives CASSHANDGFTDTQYF.

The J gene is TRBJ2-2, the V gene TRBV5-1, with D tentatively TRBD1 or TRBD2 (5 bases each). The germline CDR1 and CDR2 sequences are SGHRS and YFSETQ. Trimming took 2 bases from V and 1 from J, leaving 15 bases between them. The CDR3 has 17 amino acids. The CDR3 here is CASSLRTGTQNTGELFF. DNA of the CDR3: TGCGCCAGCAGCTTACGCACCGGGACCCAGAACACCGGGGAGCTGTTTTTT.

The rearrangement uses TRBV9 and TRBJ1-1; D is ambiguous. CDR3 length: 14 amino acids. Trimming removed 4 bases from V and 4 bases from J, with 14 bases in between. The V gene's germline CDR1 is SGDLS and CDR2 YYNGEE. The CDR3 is CASSPPLVGTEAFF. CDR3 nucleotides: TGTGCCAGCAGCCCCCCCTTGGTCGGCACTGAAGCTTTCTTT.

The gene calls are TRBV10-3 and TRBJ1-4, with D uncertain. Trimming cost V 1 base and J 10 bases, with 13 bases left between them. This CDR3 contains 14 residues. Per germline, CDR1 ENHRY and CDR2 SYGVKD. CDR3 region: CAISEFGGKAKLFF. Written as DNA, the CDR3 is TGTGCCATCAGTGAGTTTGGAGGGAAGGCAAAACTGTTTTTT.

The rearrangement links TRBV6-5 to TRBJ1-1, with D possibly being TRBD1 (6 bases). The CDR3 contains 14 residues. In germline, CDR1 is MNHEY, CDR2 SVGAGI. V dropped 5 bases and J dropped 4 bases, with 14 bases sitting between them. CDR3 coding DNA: TGTGCCAGCAGTAGTGGCATGACAGGCACTGAAGCTTTCTTT. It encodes CASSSGMTGTEAFF.

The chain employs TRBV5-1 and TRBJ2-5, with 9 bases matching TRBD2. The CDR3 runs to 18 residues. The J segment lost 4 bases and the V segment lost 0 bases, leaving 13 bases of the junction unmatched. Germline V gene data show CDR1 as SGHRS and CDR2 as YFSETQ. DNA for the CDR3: TGCGCCAGCAGCTTGGTTGAGGTAGCGGGGGCCCCCCGAGAGACCCAGTACTTC. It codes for CASSLVEVAGAPRETQYF. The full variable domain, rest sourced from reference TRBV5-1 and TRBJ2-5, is KAGVTQTPRYLIKTRGQQVTLSCSPISGHRSVSWYQQTPGQGLQFLFEYFSETQRNKGNFPGRFSGRQFSNSRSEMNVSTLELGDSALYLCASSLVEVAGAPRETQYFGPGTRLLVL.

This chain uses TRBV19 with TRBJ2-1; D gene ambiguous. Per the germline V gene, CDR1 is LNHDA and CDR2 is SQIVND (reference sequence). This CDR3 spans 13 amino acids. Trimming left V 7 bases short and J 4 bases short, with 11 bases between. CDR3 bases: TGTGCCAGTATGCAGGACCTTTACAATGAGCAGTTCTTC. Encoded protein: CASMQDLYNEQFF.

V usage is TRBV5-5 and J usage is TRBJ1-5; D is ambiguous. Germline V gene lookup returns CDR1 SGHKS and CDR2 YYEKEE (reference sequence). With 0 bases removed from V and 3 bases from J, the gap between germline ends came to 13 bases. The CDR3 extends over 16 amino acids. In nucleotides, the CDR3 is TGTGCCAGCAGCTTGGAGGCCCCGAGGAACAATCAGCCCCAGCATTTT. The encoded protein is CASSLEAPRNNQPQHF.